These 24 T cell receptor beta chains were sequenced from one sample in a study of glioma-infiltrating T cells. TCR alpha and beta CDR3 regions were amplified from RNA using iRepertoire nested multiplex PCR. Using its own MiXCR run on the multiplex PCR reads, TCRdb lists one record per CDR3 protein. The sample contains about 180,000 distinct CDR3 sequences, over 40% of which appear only once. Input material: glioma tissue, nonneoplastic brain tissue, or PBMCs (not recorded which). The receptor source for this set is a human donor with low-grade glioma or glioblastoma, undergoing nonglioma brain surgery, or in good health (not recorded which).

Concerning this clonotype: This may come from a read error, since a much larger clone is one base off. The chain recombines TRBV15 with TRBJ2-3; D possibly corresponds to TRBD1 (6 bases). Germline CDR1 and CDR2: LNHNV and YYDKDF (reference sequence). The CDR3 spans 14 residues. V was clipped by 8 bases and J by 4 bases, with 16 bases between them. For the CDR3, the DNA is TGTGCCACCCGAGTCGGGGACACCGCAGATACGCAGTATTTT. Amino acids: CATRVGDTADTQYF. The whole variable domain, filled in from reference TRBV15 and TRBJ2-3, reads DAMVIQNPRYQVTQFGKPVTLSCSQTLNHNVMYWYQQKSSQAPKLLFHYYDKDFNNEADTPDNFQSRRPNTSFCFLDIRSPGLGDTAMYLCATRVGDTADTQYFGPGTRLTVL.

With respect to this clonotype: One end of the junction varies from germline; a read error may be responsible. The CDR3 is CSAGPGRDLNTDTQYF. CDR3 DNA sequence: TGCAGTGCGGGGCCGGGCCGGGACTTAAACACAGATACGCAGTACTTT. The gene calls are TRBV20-1 and TRBJ2-3, with D possibly being TRBD2 (6 bases). CDR3 length equals 16 residues. Germline CDR1 DFQATT, CDR2 SNEGSKA (reference sequence).

This clonotype was recorded many times. CDR3 protein: CSARDRTALSEKLFF. CDR3 nucleotide sequence: TGCAGTGCTAGAGATAGGACAGCTCTTTCGGAAAAACTGTTTTTT. The chain couples TRBV20-1 to TRBJ1-4, with TRBD1 as a possible D gene (6 bases). Trimming left V 0 bases short and J 8 bases short, with 16 bases between. The CDR3 is 15 amino acids. CDR1 and CDR2 from the germline V gene are DFQATT and SNEGSKA (reference sequence).

J is TRBJ1-2 and V is TRBV6-1; 9 bases agree with TRBD1. The CDR3 extends over 16 amino acids. Germline CDR1 and CDR2: MNHNS and SASEGT. After removal of 4 bases from V and 8 bases from J, the junction contained 14 bases not matched to a gene. CDR3 protein: CASSARATGGPLGYTF. The CDR3 DNA is TGTGCCAGCAGTGCTCGAGCGACAGGGGGGCCTTTGGGCTACACCTTC.

The table lists this clonotype with many counts. The chain carries TRBV28 and TRBJ1-1, with D possibly TRBD1 on 5 matching bases. This CDR3 region has 13 residues. The V gene lost 2 bases and the J gene lost 7 bases, with 11 bases spanning the gap. Germline V gives CDR1 MDHEN, CDR2 SYDVKM. CDR3 DNA sequence: TGTGCCAGCAGTTTAGCAGGGTGGGGTGAAGCTTTCTTT. It specifies CASSLAGWGEAFF.

This chain uses TRBV6-2 or TRBV6-3 with TRBJ2-6; 7 nucleotides line up with TRBD1. The CDR3 has 18 amino acids. V shed 4 bases and J 0 bases; nucleotides not matched to a gene: 9. Germline-derived CDR1 and CDR2 are MNHEY and SVGEGT. The CDR3 protein is CASSFETGIFSGANVLTF. In nucleotides, the CDR3 is TGTGCCAGCAGTTTTGAGACAGGGATCTTCTCTGGGGCCAACGTCCTGACTTTC.

This clonotype was seen a handful of times. The rearrangement links TRBV3-1 to TRBJ2-5; 13 bases map to TRBD2. The CDR3 sequence is 15 residues long. The germline V gene has CDR1 LGHDT and CDR2 YNNKEL (reference sequence). The ends lost 5 bases at V and 1 base at J; junction bases unmatched: 1. CDR3 sequence reads: CASSWTSGGQETQYF. The CDR3 DNA sequence: TGTGCCAGCAGCTGGACTAGCGGGGGCCAAGAGACCCAGTACTTC.

This chain joins TRBV5-4 and TRBJ2-7; D is possibly TRBD2 (5 bases). V lost 4 bases and J 3 bases, leaving 14 bases between the germline ends. The CDR3 length is 14 residues. The V gene's germline CDR1 is SGHNT and CDR2 YYREEE (reference sequence). DNA for the CDR3: TGTGCCAGCAGCCCGACTACTTCTTTCTACGAGCAGTACTTC. Translation gives CASSPTTSFYEQYF.

This clonotype came up many times. V is TRBV7-8 and J is TRBJ2-3; the match to TRBD2 covers 7 bases. The CDR3 spans 16 residues. V lost 1 base, J lost 5 bases, and 9 bases stayed unmatched. Germline-derived CDR1 and CDR2 are SGHVS and FQNEAQ. CDR3 in amino acids: CASSLGAAGARDTQYF. The CDR3 DNA sequence: TGTGCCAGCAGCTTAGGCGCGGCGGGAGCTAGAGATACGCAGTATTTT. Supplemented by reference TRBV7-8 and TRBJ2-3, the full variable domain reads GAGVSQSPRYKVAKRGQDVALRCDPISGHVSLFWYQQALGQGPEFLTYFQNEAQLDKSGLPSDRFFAERPEGSVSTLKIQRTQQEDSAVYLCASSLGAAGARDTQYFGPGTRLTVL.

This clonotype came up many times. V usage is TRBV20-1 and J usage is TRBJ1-2, with 9 bases lining up with TRBD1. CDR3 length: 14 amino acids. The trim removed 1 base at V and 6 bases at J, leaving 6 bases unmatched. The germline V gene has CDR1 DFQATT and CDR2 SNEGSKA (reference sequence). The CDR3, as DNA: TGCAGTGCTAGAGGGACAGGGGTTGTGCATGGCTACACCTTC. It yields the protein CSARGTGVVHGYTF.

In regard to this clonotype: With a much larger clone just one base away, this may be a read error. This chain uses TRBV6-5 with TRBJ2-1; possibly TRBD1 for D (6 bases). CDR3 length equals 16 residues. Per the germline V gene, CDR1 is MNHEY and CDR2 is SVGAGI. The DNA of the CDR3 is TGTGCCATCAGTTCTCCACAGGGATTCTCCTGCAATGAGCAGTTCTTC. It is translated as CAISSPQGFSCNEQFF.

With respect to this clonotype: A much larger clone lies one base from this, so it may be a read error. The rearrangement uses TRBV7-9 and TRBJ2-7, with D possibly called TRBD1 or TRBD2 (5 bases each). The DNA end lines up better with TRBJ2-5; the J call may be wrong. The germline CDR1 and CDR2 sequences are SEHNR and FQNEAQ (reference sequence). There are 15 residues in the CDR3. CDR3 loop: CASSRPGPNQETQYF. DNA for the CDR3: TGTGCCAGCAGCCGTCCGGGACCCAATCAAGAGACCCAGTACTTC.

About this clonotype: Since a much larger clone is just one base distant, this may be a read error. This chain uses TRBV6-1 with TRBJ1-1; no firm D call. CDR1 MNHNS and CDR2 SASEGT come from the germline V gene. This CDR3 has 14 residues. The CDR3 sequence is CASTANREGSEALF. CDR3 DNA: TGTGCCAGCACCGCCAATCGGGAAGGGTCTGAAGCTTTATTT.

Worth noting for this clonotype: Germline is not matched at one junction end, which may reflect a read error. The chain combines TRBV20-1 with TRBJ1-6; D ambiguous. The germline gives CDR1 DFQATT, CDR2 SNEGSKA (reference sequence). The CDR3 runs 17 residues. DNA of the CDR3: TGCAGTGTTAGAGATCGCGTGGGTGCCTGCTATAATTCACCCCTCCACTTT. Its protein product is CSVRDRVGACYNSPLHF.

Comment on this clonotype: This may stem from a read error, because a much larger clone lies one nucleotide away. No conserved phenylalanine or tryptophan ends this CDR3, so it is likely a read error. The rearrangement joins TRBV4-2 to TRBJ2-7, with D possibly being TRBD2 (6 bases). Deletions cut 0 bases from V and 0 bases from J, with 15 bases between. This CDR3 is 17 amino acids long. Germline assignment: CDR1 LGHNA and CDR2 YNFKEQ. CDR3 amino acids: CASSQDLGGGVSYEQYS. The CDR3 DNA reads as TGTGCCAGCAGCCAAGATCTGGGGGGAGGCGTCTCCTACGAGCAGTACTCC.

As regards this clonotype: Possible read error: a much larger clone is one base away. V and J are TRBV25-1 and TRBJ2-7; unclear D gene. Per the germline V gene, CDR1 is MGHDK and CDR2 is SYGVNS. CDR3 length: 12 residues. The germline V and J ends were trimmed by 3 bases and 2 bases, with 5 bases remaining between them. The CDR3 loop reads CASSDPTYEQYF. CDR3 nucleotide sequence: TGTGCCAGCAGTGACCCTACCTACGAGCAGTACTTC.

This clonotype was observed at least ten times. The V gene is TRBV20-1, the J gene TRBJ2-1; 10 nucleotides agree with TRBD2. J was trimmed by 6 bases and V by 1 base; bases with no gene match: 6. Germline V gene sequence: CDR1 DFQATT, CDR2 SNEGSKA (reference sequence). CDR3 size: 15 residues. This CDR3 is CSARGWSSGSNEQFF. In DNA, the CDR3 is TGCAGTGCTAGAGGGTGGTCTAGCGGGAGCAATGAGCAGTTCTTC.

This clonotype came up once. The J gene is TRBJ2-1, the V gene TRBV9, with 8 bases matching TRBD2. CDR3 length: 15 amino acids. Germline values: CDR1 SGDLS, CDR2 YYNGEE. V shed 2 bases, J shed 2 bases, and the junction held 3 bases outside the gene matches. As DNA, the CDR3 is TGTGCCAGCAGCGTGACTAGCGAGGCCTACAATGAGCAGTTCTTC. Its translation: CASSVTSEAYNEQFF. The variable domain in full, completed from reference TRBV9 and TRBJ2-1, reads DSGVTQTPKHLITATGQRVTLRCSPRSGDLSVYWYQQSLDQGLQFLIQYYNGEERAKGNILERFSAQQFPDLHSELNLSSLELGDSALYFCASSVTSEAYNEQFFGPGTRLTVL.

In this sample, this clonotype turned up many times. The rearrangement uses TRBV7-2 and TRBJ2-5; the D gene is possibly TRBD2 (6 bases). The germline V gene has CDR1 SGHTA and CDR2 FQGNSA. V lost 2 bases and J 7 bases, leaving 14 bases between the germline ends. The CDR3 loop spans 14 amino acids. CDR3 nucleotide sequence: TGTGCCAGCAGCTTATCCGGGACTGAGTGGACCCAGTACTTC. It yields the protein CASSLSGTEWTQYF.

Comment on this clonotype: This may stem from a read error, because a much larger clone lies one nucleotide away. The rearrangement links TRBV12-3 or TRBV12-4 to TRBJ1-5; D possibly corresponds to TRBD1 (6 bases). Trimming took 4 bases from V and 4 from J, leaving 14 bases between them. This CDR3 contains 15 residues. CDR3 sequence (DNA): TGTGCCAGCAGTTACCACAGGGATAAAAATCAGCCCCAGCATTTT. It encodes CASSYHRDKNQPQHF.

There are a few counts of this clonotype. The chain uses TRBV7-9 and TRBJ2-7; 10 positions agree with TRBD2. The CDR3 has 16 residues. Germline CDR1 SEHNR, CDR2 FQNEAQ (reference sequence). Trimming at V came to 5 bases and at J to 1 base, leaving 8 bases not matched to a gene. CDR3: CASSLGASGSSYEQYF. The CDR3, as DNA: TGTGCCAGCAGCCTAGGAGCTAGCGGGAGTTCCTACGAGCAGTACTTC. The variable domain in full, with the rest retrieved from reference TRBV7-9 and TRBJ2-7, is DTGVSQNPRHKITKRGQNVTFRCDPISEHNRLYWYRQTLGQGPEFLTYFQNEAQLEKSRLLSDRFSAERPKGSFSTLEIQRTEQGDSAMYLCASSLGASGSSYEQYFGPGTRLTVT.

About this clonotype: A read error may be the cause here, since a much bigger clone is one base away. The rearrangement links TRBV6-4 to TRBJ2-1; D is perhaps TRBD2 (6 bases). Trimming stripped 4 bases from V and 9 bases from J, with 13 bases between. The germline gives CDR1 MRHNA, CDR2 SNTAGT. The CDR3 has 13 residues. The chain's CDR3 is CASSVWGEREQFF. The CDR3 DNA reads TGTGCCAGCAGTGTTTGGGGGGAACGTGAGCAGTTCTTC.

For this clonotype: A much larger clone is a single base away; this may be a read error. The CDR3 loop is CASSDTISDEAFF. CDR3 coding DNA: TGTGCCAGCTCCGACACTATATCCGATGAAGCTTTCTTT. The chain joins TRBV2 to TRBJ1-1; D is unclear. The CDR3 is 13 residues long. V lost 8 bases to trimming and J lost 7 bases, with 17 bases between them. Germline values: CDR1 SNHLY, CDR2 FYNNEI.

The rearrangement links TRBV7-2 to TRBJ2-7; D may be TRBD2 (6 bases). CDR1 is SGHTA, CDR2 FQGNSA, per germline. The CDR3 has 14 residues. V lost 1 base and J 5 bases, leaving 12 bases between the germline ends. CDR3 DNA sequence: TGTGCCAGCAGCTTAGGACTAGAGTTCCACGAGCAGTACTTC. This encodes CASSLGLEFHEQYF.